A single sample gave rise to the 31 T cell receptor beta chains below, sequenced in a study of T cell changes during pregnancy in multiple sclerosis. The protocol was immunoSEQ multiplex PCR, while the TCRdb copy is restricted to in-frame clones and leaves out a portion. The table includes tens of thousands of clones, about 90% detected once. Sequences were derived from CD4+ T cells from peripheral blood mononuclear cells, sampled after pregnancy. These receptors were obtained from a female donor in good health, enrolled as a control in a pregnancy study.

The CDR3 DNA is TGTGCCAGCAGCCAAGAGGGGGGGGTCAGCTCCTACGAGCAGTACTTC. Protein: CASSQEGGVSSYEQYF. The V and J genes are TRBV4-2 and TRBJ2-5, with TRBD2 matching 7 bases. Matching the DNA end better, TRBJ2-7 makes the J call doubtful. Germline lookup yields CDR1 LGHNA and CDR2 YNFKEQ. The CDR3 loop spans 16 amino acids.

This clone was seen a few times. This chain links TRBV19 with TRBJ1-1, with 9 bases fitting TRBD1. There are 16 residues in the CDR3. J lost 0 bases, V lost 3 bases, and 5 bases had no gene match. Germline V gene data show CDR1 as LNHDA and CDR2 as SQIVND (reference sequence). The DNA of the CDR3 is TGTGCCAGTAGTATGGCGACAGGGGGGGTGAACACTGAAGCTTTCTTT. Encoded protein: CASSMATGGVNTEAFF.

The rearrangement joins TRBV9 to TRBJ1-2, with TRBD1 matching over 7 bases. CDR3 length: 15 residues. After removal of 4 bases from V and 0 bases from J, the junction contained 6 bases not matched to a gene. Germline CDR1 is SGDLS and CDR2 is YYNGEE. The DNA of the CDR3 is TGTGCCAGCAGCACCAAACAGGGGACTAACTATGGCTACACCTTC. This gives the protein CASSTKQGTNYGYTF. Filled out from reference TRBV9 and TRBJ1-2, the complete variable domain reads DSGVTQTPKHLITATGQRVTLRCSPRSGDLSVYWYQQSLDQGLQFLIQYYNGEERAKGNILERFSAQQFPDLHSELNLSSLELGDSALYFCASSTKQGTNYGYTFGSGTRLTVV.

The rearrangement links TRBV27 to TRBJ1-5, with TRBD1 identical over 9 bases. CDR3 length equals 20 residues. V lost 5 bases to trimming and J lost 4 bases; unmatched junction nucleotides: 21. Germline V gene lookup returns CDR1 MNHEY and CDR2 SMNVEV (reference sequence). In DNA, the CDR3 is TGTGCCAGCAGTCACACCGGGACAGGGACAGTCCTAGGAGGGAATCAGCCCCAGCATTTT. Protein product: CASSHTGTGTVLGGNQPQHF.

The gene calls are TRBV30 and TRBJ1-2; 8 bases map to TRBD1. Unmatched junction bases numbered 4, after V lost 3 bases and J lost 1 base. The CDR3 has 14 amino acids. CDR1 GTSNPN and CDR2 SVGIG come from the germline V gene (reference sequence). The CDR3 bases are TGTGCCTGGAGCAGGACAGGGATTAACTATGGCTACACCTTC. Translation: CAWSRTGINYGYTF.

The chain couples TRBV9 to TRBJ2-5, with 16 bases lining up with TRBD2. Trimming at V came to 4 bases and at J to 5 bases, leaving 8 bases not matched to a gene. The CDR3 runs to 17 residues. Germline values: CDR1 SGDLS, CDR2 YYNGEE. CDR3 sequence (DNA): TGTGCCAGCAGCAGAGGGACTAGCGGGGGGGTCCGCGAGACCCAGTACTTC. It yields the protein CASSRGTSGGVRETQYF.

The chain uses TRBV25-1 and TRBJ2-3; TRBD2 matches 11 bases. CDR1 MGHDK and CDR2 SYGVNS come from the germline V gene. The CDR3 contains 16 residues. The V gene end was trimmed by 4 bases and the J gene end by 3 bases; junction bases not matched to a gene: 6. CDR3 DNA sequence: TGTGCCAGCAGTGCCGGGACTAGCGGACGAACAGATACGCAGTATTTT. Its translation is CASSAGTSGRTDTQYF.

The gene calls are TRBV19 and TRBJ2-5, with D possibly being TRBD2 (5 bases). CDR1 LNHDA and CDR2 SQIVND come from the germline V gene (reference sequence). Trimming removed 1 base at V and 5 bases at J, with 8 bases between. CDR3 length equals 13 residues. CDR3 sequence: CASSIGERETQYF. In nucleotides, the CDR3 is TGTGCCAGTAGTATAGGGGAGAGGGAGACCCAGTACTTC.

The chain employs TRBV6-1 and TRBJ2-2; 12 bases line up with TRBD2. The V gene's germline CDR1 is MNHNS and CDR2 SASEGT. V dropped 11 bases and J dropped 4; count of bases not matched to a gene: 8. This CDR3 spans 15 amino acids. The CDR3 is CAANLGLAGTGELFF. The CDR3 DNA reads TGTGCCGCGAATTTGGGACTAGCGGGCACCGGGGAGCTGTTTTTT.

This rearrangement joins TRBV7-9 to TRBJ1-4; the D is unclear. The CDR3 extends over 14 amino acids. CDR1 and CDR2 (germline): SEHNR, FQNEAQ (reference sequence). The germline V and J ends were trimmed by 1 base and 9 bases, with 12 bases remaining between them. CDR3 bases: TGTGCCAGCAGCTTAGATCCCCAGGAACAAAAACTGTTTTTT. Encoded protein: CASSLDPQEQKLFF. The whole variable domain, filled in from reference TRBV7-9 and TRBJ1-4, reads DTGVSQNPRHKITKRGQNVTFRCDPISEHNRLYWYRQTLGQGPEFLTYFQNEAQLEKSRLLSDRFSAERPKGSFSTLEIQRTEQGDSAMYLCASSLDPQEQKLFFGSGTQLSVL.

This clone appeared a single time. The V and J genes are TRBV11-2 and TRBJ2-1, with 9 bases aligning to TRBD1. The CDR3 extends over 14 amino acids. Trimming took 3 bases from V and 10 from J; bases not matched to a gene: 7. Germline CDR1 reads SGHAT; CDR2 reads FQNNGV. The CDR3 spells CASSLGTGMYEQFF. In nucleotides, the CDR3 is TGTGCCAGCAGCTTGGGGACAGGGATGTACGAGCAGTTCTTC. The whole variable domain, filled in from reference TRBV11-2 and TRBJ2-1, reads EAGVAQSPRYKIIEKRQSVAFWCNPISGHATLYWYQQILGQGPKLLIQFQNNGVVDDSQLPKDRFSAERLKGVDSTLKIQPAKLEDSAVYLCASSLGTGMYEQFFGPGTRLTVL.

Here the CDR3 DNA reads TGTGCCAGTAGTAAGACAGAGCACAAAAACATTCAGTACTTC. It translates to CASSKTEHKNIQYF. The chain combines TRBV19 with TRBJ2-4, with D perhaps matching TRBD1 (5 bases). Per the germline V gene, CDR1 is LNHDA and CDR2 is SQIVND (reference sequence). The CDR3 extends over 14 amino acids. Trimming removed 4 bases from V and 3 bases from J, with 10 bases in between.

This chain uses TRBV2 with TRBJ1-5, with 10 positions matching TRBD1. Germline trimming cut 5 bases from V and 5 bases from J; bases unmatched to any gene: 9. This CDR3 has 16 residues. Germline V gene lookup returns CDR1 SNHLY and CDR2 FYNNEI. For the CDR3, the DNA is TGTGCCAGCAGTACCCCGGGACAGGGGTTGGATCAGCCCCAGCATTTT. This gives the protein CASSTPGQGLDQPQHF. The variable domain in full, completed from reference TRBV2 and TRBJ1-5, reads EPEVTQTPSHQVTQMGQEVILRCVPISNHLYFYWYRQILGQKVEFLVSFYNNEISEKSEIFDDQFSVERPDGSNFTLKIRSTKLEDSAMYFCASSTPGQGLDQPQHFGDGTRLSIL.

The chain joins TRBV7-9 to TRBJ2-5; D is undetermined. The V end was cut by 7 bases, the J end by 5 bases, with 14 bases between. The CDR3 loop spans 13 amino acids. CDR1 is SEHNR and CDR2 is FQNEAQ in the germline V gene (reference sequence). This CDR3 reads CASTPAGGETQYF. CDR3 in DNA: TGTGCCAGCACCCCAGCAGGTGGGGAGACCCAGTACTTC.

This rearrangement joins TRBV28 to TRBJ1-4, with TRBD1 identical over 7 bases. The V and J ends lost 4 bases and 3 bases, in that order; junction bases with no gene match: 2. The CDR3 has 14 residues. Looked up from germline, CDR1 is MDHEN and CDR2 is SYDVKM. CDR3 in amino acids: CASSWTGPNEKLFF. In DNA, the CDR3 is TGTGCCAGCAGTTGGACAGGCCCTAATGAAAAACTGTTTTTT.

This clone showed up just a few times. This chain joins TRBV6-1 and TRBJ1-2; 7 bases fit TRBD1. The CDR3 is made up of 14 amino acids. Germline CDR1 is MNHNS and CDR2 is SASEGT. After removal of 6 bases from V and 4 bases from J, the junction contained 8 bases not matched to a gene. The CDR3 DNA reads TGTGCCAGCAGACGAGGGGGACAGCTCTATGGCTACACCTTC. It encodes CASRRGGQLYGYTF.

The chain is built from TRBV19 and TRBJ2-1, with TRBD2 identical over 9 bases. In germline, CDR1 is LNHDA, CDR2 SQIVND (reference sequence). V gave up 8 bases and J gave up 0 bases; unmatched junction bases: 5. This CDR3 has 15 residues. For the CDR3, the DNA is TGTGCCAGTCGTAGCGGGGGCTTCTCCTACAATGAGCAGTTCTTC. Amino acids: CASRSGGFSYNEQFF.

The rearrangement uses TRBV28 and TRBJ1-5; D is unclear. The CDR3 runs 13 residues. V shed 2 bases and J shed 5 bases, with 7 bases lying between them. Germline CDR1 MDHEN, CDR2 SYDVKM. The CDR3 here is CASSLSLDQPQHF. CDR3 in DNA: TGTGCCAGCAGTTTAAGCCTGGATCAGCCCCAGCATTTT.

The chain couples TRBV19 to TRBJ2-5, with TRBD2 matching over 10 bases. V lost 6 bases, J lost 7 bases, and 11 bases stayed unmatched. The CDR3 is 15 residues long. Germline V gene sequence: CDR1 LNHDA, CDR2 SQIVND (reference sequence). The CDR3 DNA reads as TGTGCCAGTAGCCTTCTAGCGGGGGCGCTCGGGACCCAGTACTTC. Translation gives CASSLLAGALGTQYF.

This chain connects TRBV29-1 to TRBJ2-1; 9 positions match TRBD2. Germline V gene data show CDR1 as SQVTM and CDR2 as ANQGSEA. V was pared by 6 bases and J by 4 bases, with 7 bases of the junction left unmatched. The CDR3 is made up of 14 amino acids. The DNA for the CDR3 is TGCAGCGTACGACTAGCGGCGAGGTACAATGAGCAGTTCTTC. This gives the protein CSVRLAARYNEQFF.

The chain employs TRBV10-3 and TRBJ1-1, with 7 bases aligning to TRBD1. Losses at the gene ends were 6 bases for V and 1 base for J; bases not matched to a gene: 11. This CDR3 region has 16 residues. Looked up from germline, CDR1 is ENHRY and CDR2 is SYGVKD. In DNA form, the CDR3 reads TGTGCCATCAGCCCCGTTAGGGGACAGTCGAACACTGAAGCTTTCTTT. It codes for CAISPVRGQSNTEAFF.

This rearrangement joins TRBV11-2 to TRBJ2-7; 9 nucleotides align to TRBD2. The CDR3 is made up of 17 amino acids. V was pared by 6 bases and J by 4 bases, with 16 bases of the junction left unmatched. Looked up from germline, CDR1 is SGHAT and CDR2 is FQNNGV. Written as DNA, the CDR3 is TGTGCCAGCAGTCCTCGTCGTATGGGACTAGCTGATTACGAGCAGTACTTC. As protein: CASSPRRMGLADYEQYF.

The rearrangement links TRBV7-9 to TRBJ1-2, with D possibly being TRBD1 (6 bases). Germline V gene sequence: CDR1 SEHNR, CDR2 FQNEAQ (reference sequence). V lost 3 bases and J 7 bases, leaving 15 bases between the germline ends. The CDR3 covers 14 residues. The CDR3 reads CASSFSETGTGYTF. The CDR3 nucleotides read TGTGCCAGCAGCTTTTCTGAAACAGGGACTGGCTACACCTTC.

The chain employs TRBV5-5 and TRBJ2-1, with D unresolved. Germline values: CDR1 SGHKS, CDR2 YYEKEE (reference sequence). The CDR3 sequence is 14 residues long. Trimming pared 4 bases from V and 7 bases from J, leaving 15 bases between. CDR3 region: CASSQTNARNEQFF. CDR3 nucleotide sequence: TGTGCCAGCAGCCAAACTAACGCCCGGAATGAGCAGTTCTTC.

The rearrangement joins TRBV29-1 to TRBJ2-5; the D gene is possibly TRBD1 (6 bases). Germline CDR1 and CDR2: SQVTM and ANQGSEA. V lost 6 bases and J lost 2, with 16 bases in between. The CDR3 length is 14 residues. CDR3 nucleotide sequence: TGCAGCGTGGGGGCGGGTCAAACACAAGAGACCCAGTACTTC. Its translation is CSVGAGQTQETQYF.

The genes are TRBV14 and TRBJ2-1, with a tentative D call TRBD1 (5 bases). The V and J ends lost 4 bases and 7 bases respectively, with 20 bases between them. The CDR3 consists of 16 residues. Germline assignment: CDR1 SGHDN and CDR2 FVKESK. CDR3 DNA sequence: TGTGCCAGCAGCCTCTCCCGGACCCCAGGGCATAATGAGCAGTTCTTC. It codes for CASSLSRTPGHNEQFF.

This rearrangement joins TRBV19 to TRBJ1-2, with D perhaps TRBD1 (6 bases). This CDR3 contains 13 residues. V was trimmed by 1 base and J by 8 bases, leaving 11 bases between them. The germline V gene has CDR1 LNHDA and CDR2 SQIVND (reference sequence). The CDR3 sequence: CASSIAGQGGYTF. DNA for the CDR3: TGTGCCAGTAGTATAGCCGGCCAGGGGGGCTACACCTTC.

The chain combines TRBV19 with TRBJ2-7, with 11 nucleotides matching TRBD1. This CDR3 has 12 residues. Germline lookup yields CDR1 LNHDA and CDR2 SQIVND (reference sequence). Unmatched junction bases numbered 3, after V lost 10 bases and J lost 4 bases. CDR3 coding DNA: TGTGCCACCGGGACAGGGGGTTACGAGCAGTACTTC. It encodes CATGTGGYEQYF.

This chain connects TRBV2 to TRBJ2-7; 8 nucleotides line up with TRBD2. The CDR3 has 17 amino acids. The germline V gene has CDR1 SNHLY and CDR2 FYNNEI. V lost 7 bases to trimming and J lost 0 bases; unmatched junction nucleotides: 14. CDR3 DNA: TGTGCCAGCATTCCCCCCGGGGGGGACAAATACTCCTACGAGCAGTACTTC. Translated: CASIPPGGDKYSYEQYF.

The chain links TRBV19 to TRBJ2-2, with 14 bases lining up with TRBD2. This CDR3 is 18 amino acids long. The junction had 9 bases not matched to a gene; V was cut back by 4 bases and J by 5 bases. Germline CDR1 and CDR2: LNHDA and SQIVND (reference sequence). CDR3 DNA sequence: TGTGCCAGTAGTAAACCGACTAGCGGGAGGGGGGGGACCGGGGAGCTGTTTTTT. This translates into CASSKPTSGRGGTGELFF. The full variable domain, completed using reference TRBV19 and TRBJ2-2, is DGGITQSPKYLFRKEGQNVTLSCEQNLNHDAMYWYRQDPGQGLRLIYYSQIVNDFQKGDIAEGYSVSREKKESFPLTVTSAQKNPTAFYLCASSKPTSGRGGTGELFFGEGSRLTVL.

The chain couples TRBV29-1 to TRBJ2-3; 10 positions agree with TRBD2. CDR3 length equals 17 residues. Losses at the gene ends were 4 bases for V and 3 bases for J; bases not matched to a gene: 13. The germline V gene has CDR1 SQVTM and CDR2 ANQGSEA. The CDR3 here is CSVGFLAGEVLTDTQYF. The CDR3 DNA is TGCAGCGTTGGTTTCCTAGCGGGAGAGGTTTTGACAGATACGCAGTATTTT.